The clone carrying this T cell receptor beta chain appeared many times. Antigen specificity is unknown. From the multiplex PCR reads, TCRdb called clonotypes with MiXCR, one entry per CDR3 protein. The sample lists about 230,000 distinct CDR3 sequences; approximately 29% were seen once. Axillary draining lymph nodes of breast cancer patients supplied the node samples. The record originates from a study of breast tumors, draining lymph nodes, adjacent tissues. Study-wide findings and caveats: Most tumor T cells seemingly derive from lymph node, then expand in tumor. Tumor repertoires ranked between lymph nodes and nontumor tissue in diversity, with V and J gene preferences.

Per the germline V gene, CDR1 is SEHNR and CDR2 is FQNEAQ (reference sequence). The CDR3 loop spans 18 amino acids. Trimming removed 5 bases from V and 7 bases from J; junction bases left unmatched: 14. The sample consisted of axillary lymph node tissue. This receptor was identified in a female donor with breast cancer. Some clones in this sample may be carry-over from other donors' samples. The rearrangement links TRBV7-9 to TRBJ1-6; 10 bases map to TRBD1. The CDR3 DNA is TGTGCCAGCAGCGATAGGGGACAGGGGATGGACTCCAATTCACCCCTCCACTTT. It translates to CASSDRGQGMDSNSPLHF.